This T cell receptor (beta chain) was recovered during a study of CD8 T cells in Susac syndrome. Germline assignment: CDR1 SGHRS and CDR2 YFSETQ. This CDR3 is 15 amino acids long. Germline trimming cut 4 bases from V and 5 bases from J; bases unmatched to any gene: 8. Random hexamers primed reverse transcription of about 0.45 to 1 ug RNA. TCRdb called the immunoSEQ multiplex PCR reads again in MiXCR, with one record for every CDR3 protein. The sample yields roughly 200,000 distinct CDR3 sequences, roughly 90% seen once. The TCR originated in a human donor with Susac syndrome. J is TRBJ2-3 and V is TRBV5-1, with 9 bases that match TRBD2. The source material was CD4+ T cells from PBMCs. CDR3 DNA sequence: TGCGCCAGCAGCCTACCCGGGACTAGCCTAGATACGCAGTATTTT. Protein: CASSLPGTSLDTQYF.